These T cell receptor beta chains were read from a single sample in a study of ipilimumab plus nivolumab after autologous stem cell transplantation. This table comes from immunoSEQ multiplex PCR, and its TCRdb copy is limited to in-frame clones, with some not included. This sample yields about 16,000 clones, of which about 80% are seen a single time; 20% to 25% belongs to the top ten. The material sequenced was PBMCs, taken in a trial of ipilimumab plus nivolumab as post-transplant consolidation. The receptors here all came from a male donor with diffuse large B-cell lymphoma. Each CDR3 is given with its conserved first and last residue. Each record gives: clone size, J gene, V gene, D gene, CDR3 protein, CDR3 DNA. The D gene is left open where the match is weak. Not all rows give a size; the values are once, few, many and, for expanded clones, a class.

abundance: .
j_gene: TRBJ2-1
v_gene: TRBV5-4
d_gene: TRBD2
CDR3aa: CASSLLAGGYNEQFF
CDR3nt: TGTGCCAGCAGCTTACTAGCGGGGGGGTACAATGAGCAGTTCTTC

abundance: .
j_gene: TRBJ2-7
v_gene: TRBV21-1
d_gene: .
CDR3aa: CASGNYEQYF
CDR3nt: TGTGCCAGCGGAAACTACGAGCAGTACTTC

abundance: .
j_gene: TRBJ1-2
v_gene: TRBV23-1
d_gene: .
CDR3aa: CASSPPPKDRRPGYTF
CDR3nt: TGCGCCAGCAGTCCCCCTCCCAAGGACCGACGGCCAGGCTACACCTTC

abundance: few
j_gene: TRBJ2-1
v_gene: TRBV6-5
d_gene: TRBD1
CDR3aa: CASSTWDSSYNEQFF
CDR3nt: TGTGCCAGCAGTACGTGGGACAGCTCCTACAATGAGCAGTTCTTC

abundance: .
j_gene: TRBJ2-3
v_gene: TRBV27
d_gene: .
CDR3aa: CASSPRGDTQYF
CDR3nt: TGTGCCAGCAGTCCCAGGGGAGATACGCAGTATTTT

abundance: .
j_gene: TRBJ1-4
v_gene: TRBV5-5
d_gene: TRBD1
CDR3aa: CASRPLWTGGLGTNEKLFF
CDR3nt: TGTGCCAGCAGGCCCCTCTGGACAGGGGGTTTAGGAACTAATGAAAAACTGTTTTTT

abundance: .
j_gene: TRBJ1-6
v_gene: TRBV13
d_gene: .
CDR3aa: CASRSGRSNSPLHF
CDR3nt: TGTGCCAGCAGGTCCGGCAGGTCGAATTCACCCCTCCACTTT

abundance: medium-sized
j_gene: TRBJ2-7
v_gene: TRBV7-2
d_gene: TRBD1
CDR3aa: CASSIAGTGSFLNEQYF
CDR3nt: TGTGCCAGCAGCATAGCCGGGACAGGGAGTTTTCTGAACGAGCAGTACTTC

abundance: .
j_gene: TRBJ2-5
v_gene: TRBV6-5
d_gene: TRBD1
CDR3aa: CASSRTGGMETQYF
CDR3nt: TGTGCCAGCAGTCGAACAGGGGGCATGGAGACCCAGTACTTC

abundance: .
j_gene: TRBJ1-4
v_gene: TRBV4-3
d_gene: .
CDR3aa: CASSQEGRATNEKLFF
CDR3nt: TGCGCCAGCAGCCAAGAGGGCAGAGCAACTAATGAAAAACTGTTTTTT

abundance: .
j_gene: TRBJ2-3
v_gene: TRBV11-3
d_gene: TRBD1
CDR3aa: CASSLGGWGRGPDTQYF
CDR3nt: TGTGCCAGCAGCTTAGGTGGCTGGGGCAGGGGGCCAGATACGCAGTATTTT

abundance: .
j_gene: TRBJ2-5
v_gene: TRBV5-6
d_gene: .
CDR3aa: CASVLGAQETQYF
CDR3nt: TGTGCCAGCGTTCTAGGGGCCCAAGAGACCCAGTACTTC

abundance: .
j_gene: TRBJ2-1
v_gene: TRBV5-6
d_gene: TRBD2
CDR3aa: CASSPSLRGGSYNEQFF
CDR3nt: TGTGCCAGCAGCCCTTCTCTACGGGGGGGTTCCTACAATGAGCAGTTCTTC

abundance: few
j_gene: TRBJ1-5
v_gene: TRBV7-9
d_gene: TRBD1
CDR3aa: CASSKTGGQPQHF
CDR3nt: TGTGCCAGCAGTAAGACAGGGGGCCAGCCCCAGCATTTT

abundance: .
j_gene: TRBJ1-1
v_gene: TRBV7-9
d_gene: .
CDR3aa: CASSLNLDTEAFF
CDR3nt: TGTGCCAGCAGCTTAAACCTTGACACTGAAGCTTTCTTT

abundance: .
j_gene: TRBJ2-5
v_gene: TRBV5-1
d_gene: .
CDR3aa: CASSPRDGQETQYF
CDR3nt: TGCGCCAGCAGCCCGAGGGATGGGCAAGAGACCCAGTACTTC

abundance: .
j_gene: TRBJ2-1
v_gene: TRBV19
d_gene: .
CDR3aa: CASSTPPGNEQFF
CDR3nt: TGTGCCAGTAGTACCCCACCAGGGAATGAGCAGTTCTTC

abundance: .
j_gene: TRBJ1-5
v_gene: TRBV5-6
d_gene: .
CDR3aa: CASSLLTGINQPQHF
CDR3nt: TGTGCCAGCAGCTTGTTAACAGGCATAAATCAGCCCCAGCATTTT

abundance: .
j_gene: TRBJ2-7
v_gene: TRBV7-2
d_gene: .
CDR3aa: CASSPDRYEQYF
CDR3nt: TGTGCCAGCAGCCCCGATCGGTACGAGCAGTACTTC

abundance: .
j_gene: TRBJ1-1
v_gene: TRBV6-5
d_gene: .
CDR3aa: CASMSGVYTEAFF
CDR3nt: TGTGCCAGCATGTCGGGTGTTTACACTGAAGCTTTCTTT

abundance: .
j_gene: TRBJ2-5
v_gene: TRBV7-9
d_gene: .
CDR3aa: CASRTYSSQETQYF
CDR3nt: TGTGCCAGCAGGACGTACAGCAGTCAAGAGACCCAGTACTTC

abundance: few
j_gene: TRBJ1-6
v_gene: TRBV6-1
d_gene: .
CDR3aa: CASSSSYNSPLHF
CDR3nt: TGTGCCAGCTCGAGCTCCTATAATTCACCCCTCCACTTT

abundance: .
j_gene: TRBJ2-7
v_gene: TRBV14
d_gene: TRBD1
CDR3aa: CASSPTGTSTEQYF
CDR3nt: TGTGCCAGCAGCCCGACAGGGACGAGCACCGAGCAGTACTTC

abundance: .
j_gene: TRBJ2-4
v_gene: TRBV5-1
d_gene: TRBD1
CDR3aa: CASSLDAYRGKNIQYF
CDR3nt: TGCGCCAGCAGCTTAGACGCGTACAGGGGCAAAAACATTCAGTACTTC

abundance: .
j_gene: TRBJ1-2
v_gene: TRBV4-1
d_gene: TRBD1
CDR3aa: CASSHQQGQVLVGYTF
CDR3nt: TGCGCCAGCAGCCATCAACAGGGACAGGTCTTAGTAGGCTACACCTTC

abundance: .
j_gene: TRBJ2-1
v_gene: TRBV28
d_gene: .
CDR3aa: CASIDMGSTHNEQFF
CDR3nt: TGTGCCAGCATCGACATGGGCAGCACACACAATGAGCAGTTCTTC

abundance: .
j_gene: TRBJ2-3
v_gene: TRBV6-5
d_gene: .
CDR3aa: CASSYSLNPVDTQYF
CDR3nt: TGTGCCAGCAGTTACTCTCTTAACCCGGTCGATACGCAGTATTTT

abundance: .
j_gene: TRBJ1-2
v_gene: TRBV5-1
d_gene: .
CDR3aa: CASSLVGDTEAGYTF
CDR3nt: TGCGCCAGCAGCTTGGTTGGGGATACGGAGGCTGGCTACACCTTC

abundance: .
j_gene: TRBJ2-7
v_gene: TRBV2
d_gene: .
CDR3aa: CASSSIRTDSYEQYF
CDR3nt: TGTGCCAGCAGCTCAATAAGGACAGACTCCTACGAGCAGTACTTC

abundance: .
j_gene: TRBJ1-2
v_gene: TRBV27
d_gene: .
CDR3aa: CASSSGLLGYTF
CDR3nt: TGTGCCAGCAGTTCGGGACTGCTTGGCTACACCTTC

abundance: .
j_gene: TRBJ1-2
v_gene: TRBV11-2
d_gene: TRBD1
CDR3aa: CASSSGTGGPNDYGYTF
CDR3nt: TGTGCCAGCAGCTCCGGGACAGGGGGCCCGAATGATTATGGCTACACCTTC

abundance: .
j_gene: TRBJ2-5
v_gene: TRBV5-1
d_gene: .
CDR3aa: CASSLGGIPETQYF
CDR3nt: TGTGCCAGCAGCTTGGGGGGAATCCCAGAGACCCAGTACTTC

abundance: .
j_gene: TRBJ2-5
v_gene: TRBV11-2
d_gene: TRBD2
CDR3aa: CASSLDASGGAFETQYF
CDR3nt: TGTGCCAGCAGCTTAGACGCTAGCGGGGGGGCGTTTGAGACCCAGTACTTC

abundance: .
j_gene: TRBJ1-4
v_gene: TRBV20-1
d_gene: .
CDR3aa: CSAREGEKLFF
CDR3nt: TGCAGTGCTAGAGAGGGTGAAAAACTGTTTTTT

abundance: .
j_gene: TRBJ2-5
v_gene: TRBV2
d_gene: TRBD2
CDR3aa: CASSPMTSGEETQYF
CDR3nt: TGTGCCAGCAGCCCCATGACTAGCGGGGAAGAGACCCAGTACTTC

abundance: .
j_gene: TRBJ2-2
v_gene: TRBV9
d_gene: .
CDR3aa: CASSPREAQNTGELFF
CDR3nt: TGTGCCAGCAGCCCCCGAGAAGCACAGAACACCGGGGAGCTGTTTTTT

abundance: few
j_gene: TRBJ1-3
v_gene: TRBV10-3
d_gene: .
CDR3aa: CAMSQGGGSGNTIYF
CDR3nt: TGTGCCATGAGCCAGGGTGGGGGCTCTGGAAACACCATATATTTT

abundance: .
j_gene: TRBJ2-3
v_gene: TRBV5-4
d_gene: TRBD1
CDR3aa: CASKDRISTDTQYF
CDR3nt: TGTGCCAGCAAGGACAGGATTAGCACAGATACGCAGTATTTT

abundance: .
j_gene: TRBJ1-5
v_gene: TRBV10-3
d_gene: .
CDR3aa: CAISESKGGRRPPQHF
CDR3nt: TGTGCCATCAGTGAGTCGAAAGGTGGCCGCCGTCCCCCCCAGCATTTT

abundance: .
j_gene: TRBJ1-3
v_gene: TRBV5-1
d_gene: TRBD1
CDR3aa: CASSIDRGPGNTIYF
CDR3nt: TGCGCCAGCAGCATCGACAGGGGCCCTGGAAACACCATATATTTT

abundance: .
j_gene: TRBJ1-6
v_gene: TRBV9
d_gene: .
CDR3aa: CASTLGLENSPLHF
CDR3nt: TGTGCCAGCACCCTAGGACTGGAAAATTCACCCCTCCACTTT

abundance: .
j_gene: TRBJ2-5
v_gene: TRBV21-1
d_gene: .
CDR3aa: CAGRDSHIQETQYF
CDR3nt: TGTGCCGGCCGGGACAGTCATATCCAAGAGACCCAGTACTTC

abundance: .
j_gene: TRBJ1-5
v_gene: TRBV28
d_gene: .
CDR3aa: CATGRGARSQPQHF
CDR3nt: TGTGCCACCGGGCGGGGGGCGCGGAGTCAGCCCCAGCATTTT

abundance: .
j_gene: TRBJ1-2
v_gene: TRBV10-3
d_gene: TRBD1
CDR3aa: CAISTDRTHGYTF
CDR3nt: TGTGCCATCAGTACGGACAGGACACATGGCTACACCTTC

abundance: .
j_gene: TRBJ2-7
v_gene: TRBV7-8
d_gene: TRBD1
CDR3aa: CASSQPGTVSYEQYF
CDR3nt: TGTGCCAGCAGCCAACCCGGGACAGTCTCCTACGAGCAGTACTTC

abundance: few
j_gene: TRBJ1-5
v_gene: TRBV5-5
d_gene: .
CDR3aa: CASSFWLGKFSSNQPQHF
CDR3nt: TGTGCCAGCAGCTTTTGGTTGGGGAAGTTTTCAAGCAATCAGCCCCAGCATTTT

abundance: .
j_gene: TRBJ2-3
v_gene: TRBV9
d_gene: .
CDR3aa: CASSVVQTADTQYF
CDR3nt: TGTGCCAGCAGCGTGGTTCAGACTGCAGATACGCAGTATTTT

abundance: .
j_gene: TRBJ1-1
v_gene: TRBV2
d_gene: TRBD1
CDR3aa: CASSPAPGQAQARHPLF
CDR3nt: TGTGCCAGCAGTCCAGCCCCCGGACAGGCCCAGGCGAGGCATCCCCTATTT

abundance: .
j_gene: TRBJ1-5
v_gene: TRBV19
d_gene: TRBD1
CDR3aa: CASTGTGGRPQHF
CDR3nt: TGTGCCAGCACCGGGACAGGGGGTCGGCCCCAGCATTTT

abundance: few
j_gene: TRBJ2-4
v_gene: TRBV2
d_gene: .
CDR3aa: CASSSFIDKNIQYF
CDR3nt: TGTGCCAGCAGTTCGTTCATTGACAAAAACATTCAGTACTTC

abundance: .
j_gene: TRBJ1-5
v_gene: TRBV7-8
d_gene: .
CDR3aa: CASSPYSRAPNQPQHF
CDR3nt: TGTGCCAGCAGCCCATACTCCAGGGCGCCTAATCAGCCCCAGCATTTT

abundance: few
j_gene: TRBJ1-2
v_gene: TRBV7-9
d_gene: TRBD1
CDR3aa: CASTGQVFYGYTF
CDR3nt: TGTGCCAGCACCGGACAGGTTTTCTATGGCTACACCTTC

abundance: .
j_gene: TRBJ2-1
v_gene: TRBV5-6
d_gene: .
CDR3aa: CASSRGGRPYNEQFF
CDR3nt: TGTGCCAGCAGCCGGGGAGGTAGGCCGTACAATGAGCAGTTCTTC

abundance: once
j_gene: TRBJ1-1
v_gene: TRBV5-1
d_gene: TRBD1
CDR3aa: CASNPTGSNTEAFF
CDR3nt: TGCGCCAGCAACCCGACAGGGAGTAACACTGAAGCTTTCTTT

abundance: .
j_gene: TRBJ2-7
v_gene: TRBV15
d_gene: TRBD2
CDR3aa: CATSRERAGGYEQYF
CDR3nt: TGTGCCACCAGTAGAGAAAGGGCGGGAGGCTACGAGCAGTACTTC

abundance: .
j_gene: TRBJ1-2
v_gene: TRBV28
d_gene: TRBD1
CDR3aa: CASREDRGHQYGYTF
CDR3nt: TGTGCCAGCAGGGAGGACAGGGGGCATCAATATGGCTACACCTTC